A single count supports the clone carrying this TCR beta chain. The antigen is not known. Trimming removed 5 bases from V and 6 bases from J; junction bases left unmatched: 5. CDR3 size: 15 residues. In germline, CDR1 is SGHAT, CDR2 FQDESV (reference sequence). The protocol was immunoSEQ multiplex PCR, while the TCRdb copy is restricted to in-frame clones and leaves out a portion. The table lists approximately 130,000 clones, roughly nine tenths of them singletons. This sample stems from a study of T cell responses to AZD1222 COVID-19 vaccine. Study-level information: Doses given second, at about 4 or about 12 weeks, were pooled.

Study-level results: There were mostly white British donors and more females than males, and clonal diversity was possibly underestimated. Targeting of unmutated variant regions was reportedly seen in nearly half of spike-specific TCRs.

The source of this sequence is an adult in good health. This material consisted of peripheral blood, taken on day 0 of AZD1222 vaccination. The V gene is TRBV11-1, the J gene TRBJ2-1; 12 bases map to TRBD2. CDR3 residues: CASSLGLAGSNEQFF. The CDR3 region has the DNA TGTGCCAGCAGCCTCGGACTAGCGGGAAGCAATGAGCAGTTCTTC.